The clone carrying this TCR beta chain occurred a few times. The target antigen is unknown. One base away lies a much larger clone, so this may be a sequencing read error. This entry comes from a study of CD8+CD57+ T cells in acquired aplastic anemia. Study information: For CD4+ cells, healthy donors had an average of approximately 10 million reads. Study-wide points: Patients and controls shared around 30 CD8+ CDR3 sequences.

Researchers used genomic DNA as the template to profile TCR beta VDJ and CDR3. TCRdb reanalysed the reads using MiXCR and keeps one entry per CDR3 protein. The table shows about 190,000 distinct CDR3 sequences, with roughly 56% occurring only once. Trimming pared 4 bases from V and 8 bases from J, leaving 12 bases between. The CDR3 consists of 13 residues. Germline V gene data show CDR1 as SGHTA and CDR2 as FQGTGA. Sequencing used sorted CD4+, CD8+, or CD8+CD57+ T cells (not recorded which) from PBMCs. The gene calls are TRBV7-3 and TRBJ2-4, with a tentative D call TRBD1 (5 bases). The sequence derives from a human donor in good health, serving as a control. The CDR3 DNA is TGTGCCAGCAGCTCTGACAGAAGGGACATTCAGTACTTC. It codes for CASSSDRRDIQYF.